This T cell receptor (beta chain) was recorded in a study of blood T cell repertoires in COVID-19. Study context: Nucleic acid was either cDNA or gDNA, and it came from T cells, B-cell-depleted T cells, or PBMCs.

This CDR3 is built from 15 residues. V was cut by 5 bases and J by 7 bases, with 21 bases left in between. The V gene's germline CDR1 is SGHVS and CDR2 FQNEAQ. Study processing details: The authors estimated nucleated cell counts from reference gene primer amplification. Profiling relied on immunoSEQ multiplex PCR, and the TCRdb table lists in-frame clones only, not all of them. Clone size and V and J calls were adopted from that table, with D and trimming inferred from the DNA. The sample lists fewer than 250,000 clones; 88% were seen once. The clonotype originates from a human donor in a cohort sampled during active COVID-19. The specimen sequenced was peripheral blood. V is TRBV7-8 and J is TRBJ2-7; TRBD2 is a possible D gene (6 bases). CDR3 loop: CASSPPAGLLREQYF. The CDR3 DNA reads as TGTGCCAGCAGCCCACCGGCGGGGCTCCTTAGGGAGCAGTACTTC.